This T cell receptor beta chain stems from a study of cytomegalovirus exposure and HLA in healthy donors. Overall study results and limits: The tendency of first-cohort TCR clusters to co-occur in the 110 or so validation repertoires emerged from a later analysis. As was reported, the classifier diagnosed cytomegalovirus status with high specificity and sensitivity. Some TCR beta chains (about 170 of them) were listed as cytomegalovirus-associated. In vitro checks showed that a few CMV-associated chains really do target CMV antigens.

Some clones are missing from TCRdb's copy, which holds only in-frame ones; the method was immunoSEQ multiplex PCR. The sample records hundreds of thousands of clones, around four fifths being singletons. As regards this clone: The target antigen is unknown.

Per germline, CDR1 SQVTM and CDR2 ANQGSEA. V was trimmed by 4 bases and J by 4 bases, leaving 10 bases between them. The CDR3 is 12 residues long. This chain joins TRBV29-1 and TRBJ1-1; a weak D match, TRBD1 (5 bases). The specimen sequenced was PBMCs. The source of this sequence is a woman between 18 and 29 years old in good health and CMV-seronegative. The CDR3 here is CSVVGEGTEAFF. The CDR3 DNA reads TGCAGCGTTGTAGGGGAGGGCACTGAAGCTTTCTTT.